Detailed here is one T cell receptor beta chain. The record originates from a study of T cells in Graves' hyperthyroidism and ophthalmopathy. Amplified TCR beta CDR3 regions came from RNA transcripts. During a first-round RT-PCR of the TCR CDR3, the HTBI primer set was used. TCRdb reprocessed the multiplex PCR reads with MiXCR, giving one entry per CDR3 protein. Of almost 600,000 distinct CDR3 sequences listed, about 15% are singletons. Germline CDR1 reads MGHRA; CDR2 reads YSYEKL. J was trimmed by 2 bases and V by 4 bases; bases with no gene match: 4. The CDR3 totals 15 residues. The TCR was taken from a woman aged 25-40 years with Graves' hyperthyroidism that later progressed to Graves' ophthalmopathy. The material sequenced was blood. This chain joins TRBV4-1 and TRBJ1-3, with 8 bases aligning to TRBD1. The chain's CDR3 is CASSLRTGPGNTIYF. The CDR3 DNA reads as TGCGCCAGCAGCCTCCGGACAGGGCCTGGAAACACCATATATTTT.